This T cell receptor (beta chain) was sequenced for a study of regulatory T cells in long-lasting Graves disease. Study summary: Patients with persistent Graves' disease had over 5 years of antithyroid drugs and persistent TSH receptor antibodies. Points from the study as a whole: Accuracy was possibly reduced by small sample size.

As to this clonotype: Its specificity is unknown.

Indicated time point: persistent/refractory GD, antithyroid drugs over 5 years with positive TRAb. After RNA was extracted from PBMCs, the TCR library was made from it. Germline V gives CDR1 DFQATT, CDR2 SNEGSKA (reference sequence). CDR3 length: 12 residues. V lost 6 bases and J 8 bases, leaving 11 bases between the germline ends. Arm-PCR of CDR3 regions with iRepertoire HTBI primers generated TCR beta libraries. Original analysis: Identification across samples found approximately 67 TRBV and fewer than 15 TRBJ segments. TCRdb called the multiplex PCR reads again in MiXCR, with one record for every CDR3 protein. TCRdb, not the original authors, processed these V and J calls. The table includes around 300,000 distinct CDR3 sequences, around 23% detected once.

V and J are TRBV20-1 and TRBJ1-6; D is unclear. The sample was peripheral blood mononuclear cells (PBMCs), taken when the disease was refractory, from a patient treated with antithyroid drugs. The sequence derives from a female donor with Graves disease. CDR3 residues: CSAPTRHSPLHF. Written as DNA, the CDR3 is TGCAGTGCCCCAACTAGACATTCACCCCTCCACTTT.